This T cell receptor (beta chain) originates from a study of T cell repertoires in cytomegalovirus infection. TCRdb reprocessed the reads with MiXCR, giving one entry per CDR3 protein. The table lists over 200,000 distinct CDR3 sequences, around 15% of them singletons, with around 8.8% in the top ten. The CDR3 extends over 14 amino acids. Germline V gene lookup returns CDR1 MNHNY and CDR2 SVGAGI (reference sequence). V dropped 0 bases and J dropped 6 bases, with 9 bases sitting between them. There are many counts of this clonotype. J is TRBJ1-5 and V is TRBV6-6; D might be TRBD1 (5 bases). The clonotype originates from a human donor in good health (CMV status not recorded). Some clones in this sample may be carry-over from other donors' samples. Material for sequencing was PBMCs. This CDR3 reads CASSYSGPLQPQHF. In nucleotides, the CDR3 is TGTGCCAGCAGTTACTCGGGACCGCTTCAGCCCCAGCATTTT.